The T cell receptor beta chain described here comes from a study of blood T cells in healthy people across ages. As regards this clonotype: Its antigen is as yet unknown.

CDR3 length: 13 amino acids. Germline CDR1 reads LGHNT; CDR2 reads FRNRAP. Trimming removed 7 bases at V and 2 bases at J, with 12 bases between. Combining a sample-barcoded 5' primer with a J-beta primer mix, a second PCR ran for roughly 7 to 12 cycles. Using its own MiXCR run on the 5' RACE reads, TCRdb lists one record per CDR3 protein. The sample records 800,000 to 1,300,000 distinct CDR3 sequences, approximately 25% being singletons. General study results and limits: It was the long-lived donors that had more naive CD4+ cells and higher diversity than aged donors.

These data were also filed under a second study, of T cells of mothers and their children. Per that paper: Amplification in the second PCR used the M1S primer, which added sample barcodes and 2-4 random nucleotides.

The chain couples TRBV12-5 to TRBJ2-7, with D hard to call. The specimen sequenced was blood. This TCR derives from a girl aged 2-10 years in good health. The CDR3 sequence is CASAGLAAYEQYF. CDR3 DNA sequence: TGTGCTAGTGCCGGCCTGGCTGCCTACGAGCAGTACTTC.